These T cell receptor beta chains were read from a single sample in a study of shared clonotypes between healthy human individuals. The table came from immunoSEQ multiplex PCR; TCRdb's copy has only in-frame clones and leaves some out. The profile covers under 750,000 clones, with over 55% appearing a single time and approximately 2% taken by the ten largest. Sequenced: memory CD4+ T cells sorted from blood. The receptors derive from a woman in her 30s in good health. The CDR3 runs from the conserved cysteine through the conserved F or W. The D gene is left open where the match is weak. Rows may omit the clone size; those that give it use once, few, many or a size class.

clone size: NA
V gene: TRBV28
D gene: NA
J gene: TRBJ2-7
CDR3 DNA: TGTGCCAGCTGGGGCGATTCCTACGAGCAGTACTTC
CDR3 protein: CASWGDSYEQYF

clone size: few
V gene: TRBV7-9
D gene: NA
J gene: TRBJ1-5
CDR3 DNA: TGTGCCAGCAGCCGTGGCAATCAGCCCCAGCATTTT
CDR3 protein: CASSRGNQPQHF

clone size: once
V gene: TRBV19
D gene: NA
J gene: TRBJ2-3
CDR3 DNA: TGTGCCAGTAGGGTAAGGGGGACAGATACGCAGTATTTT
CDR3 protein: CASRVRGTDTQYF

clone size: NA
V gene: TRBV29-1
D gene: NA
J gene: TRBJ2-1
CDR3 DNA: TGCAGCGGACAGGGCGGGACCTACAATGAGCAGTTCTTC
CDR3 protein: CSGQGGTYNEQFF

clone size: NA
V gene: TRBV19
D gene: NA
J gene: TRBJ2-1
CDR3 DNA: TGTGCCAGTAGTAAGGCCTCCAGGGGGGCTGAGCAGTTCTTC
CDR3 protein: CASSKASRGAEQFF

clone size: once
V gene: TRBV7-6
D gene: NA
J gene: TRBJ2-6
CDR3 DNA: TGTGCCAGCAGCGACGAACAGGGCTTCTCTGGGGCCAACGTCCTGACTTTC
CDR3 protein: CASSDEQGFSGANVLTF

clone size: few
V gene: TRBV4-2
D gene: NA
J gene: TRBJ1-5
CDR3 DNA: TGTGCCAGCAGCCAAGATTGGGAGAGCAATCAGCCCCAGCATTTT
CDR3 protein: CASSQDWESNQPQHF

clone size: NA
V gene: TRBV11-2
D gene: TRBD1
J gene: TRBJ2-2
CDR3 DNA: TGTGCCAGCAGCTTAGATCCCGGGACAGTGCGGACCGGGGAGCTGTTTTTT
CDR3 protein: CASSLDPGTVRTGELFF

clone size: NA
V gene: TRBV28
D gene: TRBD2
J gene: TRBJ2-1
CDR3 DNA: TGTGCCAGCAGTGGAGCGGGAGGCCACTCCAATGAGCAGTTCTTC
CDR3 protein: CASSGAGGHSNEQFF

clone size: NA
V gene: TRBV28
D gene: NA
J gene: TRBJ1-4
CDR3 DNA: TGTGCCAGCAGTTTGGGGGGAGAGGCTAATGAAAAACTGTTTTTT
CDR3 protein: CASSLGGEANEKLFF

clone size: NA
V gene: TRBV11-3
D gene: NA
J gene: TRBJ1-1
CDR3 DNA: TGTGCCAGCAGCTTAGGACGAGGGGGGGCTACCGGGAACACTGAAGCTTTCTTT
CDR3 protein: CASSLGRGGATGNTEAFF

clone size: NA
V gene: TRBV20-1
D gene: NA
J gene: TRBJ1-2
CDR3 DNA: TGCAGTGCTAGTCTCAGGGGTGGCTACACCTTC
CDR3 protein: CSASLRGGYTF

clone size: NA
V gene: TRBV6-1
D gene: NA
J gene: TRBJ2-3
CDR3 DNA: TGTGCCAGCAGTCGGACAGCCGGAACCACAGATACGCAGTATTTT
CDR3 protein: CASSRTAGTTDTQYF

clone size: once
V gene: TRBV2
D gene: TRBD2
J gene: TRBJ2-1
CDR3 DNA: TGTGCCAGCAGTGGGACTAGCGGGAGACGTGGGGAGCAGTTCTTC
CDR3 protein: CASSGTSGRRGEQFF

clone size: NA
V gene: TRBV6-5
D gene: TRBD1
J gene: TRBJ2-7
CDR3 DNA: TGTGCCAGCAGTTCAAGAGGACAGGGCAATCACTACGAGCAGTACTTC
CDR3 protein: CASSSRGQGNHYEQYF

clone size: few
V gene: TRBV6-1
D gene: TRBD1
J gene: TRBJ1-2
CDR3 DNA: TGTGCCAGCACGAATCCCAGGGGGATTAACTATGGCTACACCTTC
CDR3 protein: CASTNPRGINYGYTF

clone size: NA
V gene: TRBV29-1
D gene: TRBD2
J gene: TRBJ2-7
CDR3 DNA: TGCAGCGCGGAGCGGGAGGGCTACGAGCAGTACTTC
CDR3 protein: CSAEREGYEQYF

clone size: NA
V gene: TRBV19
D gene: NA
J gene: TRBJ1-1
CDR3 DNA: TGTGCCAGTAGTGCCCTGGGCGAAGGGAACACTGAAGCTTTCTTT
CDR3 protein: CASSALGEGNTEAFF

clone size: NA
V gene: TRBV19
D gene: TRBD1
J gene: TRBJ1-4
CDR3 DNA: TGTGCCAGTAGTTTGGACAGGTCTAATGAAAAACTGTTTTTT
CDR3 protein: CASSLDRSNEKLFF

clone size: NA
V gene: TRBV6-5
D gene: NA
J gene: TRBJ1-1
CDR3 DNA: TGTGCCAGCACCCTAGGGACGGGGAACACTGAAGCTTTCTTT
CDR3 protein: CASTLGTGNTEAFF

clone size: NA
V gene: TRBV15
D gene: NA
J gene: TRBJ2-1
CDR3 DNA: TGTGCCACCAGCAGAGATCAGGGTGAGCAGTTCTTC
CDR3 protein: CATSRDQGEQFF

clone size: NA
V gene: TRBV29-1
D gene: NA
J gene: TRBJ2-3
CDR3 DNA: TGCAGCGTTGTGGGGGACACAGATACGCAGTATTTT
CDR3 protein: CSVVGDTDTQYF

clone size: NA
V gene: TRBV19
D gene: NA
J gene: TRBJ1-4
CDR3 DNA: TGTGCCAGTAGAGTGGCAGGCACTGAAAAACTGTTTTTT
CDR3 protein: CASRVAGTEKLFF

clone size: NA
V gene: TRBV6-1
D gene: TRBD2
J gene: TRBJ2-1
CDR3 DNA: TGTGCCAGCAGTTCGACTAGCGGGAGTAGTTCGTTCTTC
CDR3 protein: CASSSTSGSSSFF

clone size: NA
V gene: TRBV6-1
D gene: NA
J gene: TRBJ1-4
CDR3 DNA: TGTGCCAGCAGTGAAGGGGGGTTTAATGAAAAACTGTTTTTT
CDR3 protein: CASSEGGFNEKLFF

clone size: NA
V gene: TRBV11-2
D gene: NA
J gene: TRBJ1-2
CDR3 DNA: TGTGCCAGCAGCGCTTCGACTGGCGGGAACTATGGCTACACCTTC
CDR3 protein: CASSASTGGNYGYTF

clone size: NA
V gene: TRBV7-2
D gene: NA
J gene: TRBJ2-7
CDR3 DNA: TGTGCCAGCAGCTTCCCTGGGTTTTGGGGCAAGTACTTC
CDR3 protein: CASSFPGFWGKYF

clone size: NA
V gene: TRBV2
D gene: NA
J gene: TRBJ2-6
CDR3 DNA: TGTGCCAGCACAGCGGCTTCTGGGGCCAACGTCCTGACTTTC
CDR3 protein: CASTAASGANVLTF

clone size: once
V gene: TRBV19
D gene: NA
J gene: TRBJ1-5
CDR3 DNA: TGTGCCAGTAGTATAGGGCAGGGGAGGTTAAGCAATCAGCCCCAGCATTTT
CDR3 protein: CASSIGQGRLSNQPQHF

clone size: NA
V gene: TRBV6-5
D gene: NA
J gene: TRBJ2-2
CDR3 DNA: TGTGCCAGCAGATTACGGGCCGCCACCGGGGAGCTGTTTTTT
CDR3 protein: CASRLRAATGELFF

clone size: NA
V gene: TRBV14
D gene: NA
J gene: TRBJ2-1
CDR3 DNA: TGTGCCAGCAGCCAAATTGTAGAGGGCTCGATCTACAATGAGCAGTTCTTC
CDR3 protein: CASSQIVEGSIYNEQFF

clone size: once
V gene: TRBV6-6
D gene: NA
J gene: TRBJ2-7
CDR3 DNA: TGTGCCAGCAGTCCCGGGACTTCCACCTACGAGCAGTACTTC
CDR3 protein: CASSPGTSTYEQYF

clone size: NA
V gene: TRBV19
D gene: NA
J gene: TRBJ2-6
CDR3 DNA: TGTGCCAGTAGTATGGCGGTTAGGGGGTCTGGGGCCAACGTCCTGACTTTC
CDR3 protein: CASSMAVRGSGANVLTF

clone size: NA
V gene: TRBV18
D gene: NA
J gene: TRBJ2-1
CDR3 DNA: TGTGCCAGCTCCCCAAGTCAGGGTAACTACAATGAGCAGTTCTTC
CDR3 protein: CASSPSQGNYNEQFF

clone size: once
V gene: TRBV19
D gene: NA
J gene: TRBJ2-1
CDR3 DNA: TGTGCCAGTAGTATAGAAGGACACAACAGCTACAATGAGCAGTTCTTC
CDR3 protein: CASSIEGHNSYNEQFF

clone size: NA
V gene: TRBV4-2
D gene: TRBD2
J gene: TRBJ2-7
CDR3 DNA: TGTGCCAGCAGCCAAGAAGCTAGCGGGAACTACGAGCAGTACTTC
CDR3 protein: CASSQEASGNYEQYF

clone size: few
V gene: TRBV7-6
D gene: TRBD1
J gene: TRBJ2-1
CDR3 DNA: TGTGCCAGCAGCTTAGTCCCCCCAACGGGACAGCTCTATGAGCAGTTCTTC
CDR3 protein: CASSLVPPTGQLYEQFF

clone size: NA
V gene: TRBV6-1
D gene: NA
J gene: TRBJ2-2
CDR3 DNA: TGTGCCAGCAGTGAACTAGGTGGCCACCTAAACACCGGGGAGCTGTTTTTT
CDR3 protein: CASSELGGHLNTGELFF

clone size: NA
V gene: TRBV11-2
D gene: NA
J gene: TRBJ1-2
CDR3 DNA: TGTGCCAGCAGCTTAGATCTCTGGCAGTCATATGGCTACACCTTC
CDR3 protein: CASSLDLWQSYGYTF

clone size: once
V gene: TRBV14
D gene: NA
J gene: TRBJ1-3
CDR3 DNA: TGTGCCAGCAGCCCGCACTCTGGAAACACCATATATTTT
CDR3 protein: CASSPHSGNTIYF

clone size: NA
V gene: TRBV6-9
D gene: NA
J gene: TRBJ1-1
CDR3 DNA: TGTGCCAGCAGTACATTTGGCACTGAAGCTTTCTTT
CDR3 protein: CASSTFGTEAFF

clone size: NA
V gene: TRBV29-1
D gene: NA
J gene: TRBJ2-3
CDR3 DNA: TGCAGCGTTCGGCCGGAGCGGGTGGACTTAATTACGCAGTATTTT
CDR3 protein: CSVRPERVDLITQYF

clone size: NA
V gene: TRBV5-8
D gene: TRBD2
J gene: TRBJ2-2
CDR3 DNA: TGTGCCAGCAGCTTGGGACTAGCGGAGCGAAACACCGGGGAGCTGTTTTTT
CDR3 protein: CASSLGLAERNTGELFF

clone size: NA
V gene: TRBV6-5
D gene: NA
J gene: TRBJ1-1
CDR3 DNA: TGTGCCAGCAGCCCCACACGGCTGGGCACTGAAGCTTTCTTT
CDR3 protein: CASSPTRLGTEAFF

clone size: NA
V gene: TRBV6-5
D gene: TRBD1
J gene: TRBJ1-6
CDR3 DNA: TGTGCCAGCAGTTACTGGACAGGGCCGGATTCACCCCTCCACTTT
CDR3 protein: CASSYWTGPDSPLHF

clone size: NA
V gene: TRBV5-1
D gene: TRBD1
J gene: TRBJ1-3
CDR3 DNA: TGCGCCAGCAGCGTAACAGGGGGCGATGGAAACACCATATATTTT
CDR3 protein: CASSVTGGDGNTIYF

clone size: NA
V gene: TRBV29-1
D gene: TRBD2
J gene: TRBJ2-7
CDR3 DNA: TGCAGCGTTGAAGATCCTGGGACTAGCGGGAACTACGAGCAGTACTTC
CDR3 protein: CSVEDPGTSGNYEQYF

clone size: NA
V gene: TRBV9
D gene: NA
J gene: TRBJ2-2
CDR3 DNA: TGTGCCAGCAGCCCTGCGGGCCTGAACACCGGGGAGCTGTTTTTT
CDR3 protein: CASSPAGLNTGELFF

clone size: NA
V gene: TRBV25-1
D gene: NA
J gene: TRBJ2-1
CDR3 DNA: TGTGCCAGCAGTCACCCCAACCGTGGTGAGCAGTTCTTC
CDR3 protein: CASSHPNRGEQFF

clone size: few
V gene: TRBV28
D gene: TRBD1
J gene: TRBJ1-2
CDR3 DNA: TGTGCCAGCAGTTCACAGGGGGCTATCGACTATGGCTACACCTTC
CDR3 protein: CASSSQGAIDYGYTF

clone size: NA
V gene: TRBV6-6
D gene: NA
J gene: TRBJ2-7
CDR3 DNA: TGTGCCAGCAGTCAGAACAGGGCGCCATACGAGCAGTACTTC
CDR3 protein: CASSQNRAPYEQYF

clone size: many
V gene: TRBV29-1
D gene: TRBD2
J gene: TRBJ2-7
CDR3 DNA: TGCAGCGCCCGAGGGCCTAGCGGGAGCAGCGAGCAGTACTTC
CDR3 protein: CSARGPSGSSEQYF

clone size: NA
V gene: TRBV4-1
D gene: NA
J gene: TRBJ1-3
CDR3 DNA: TGCGCCAGCAGCCAGAAAGGGGGGGGCGCAGCTGGAAACACCATATATTTT
CDR3 protein: CASSQKGGGAAGNTIYF

clone size: NA
V gene: TRBV7-3
D gene: NA
J gene: TRBJ2-5
CDR3 DNA: TGTGCCAGCAGTTCACAGATCCTTGGGACCCAGTACTTC
CDR3 protein: CASSSQILGTQYF

clone size: many
V gene: TRBV7-2
D gene: NA
J gene: TRBJ2-1
CDR3 DNA: TGTGCCAGCAGCTTAGGGAGCAGGGCCTACAATGAGCAGTTCTTC
CDR3 protein: CASSLGSRAYNEQFF

clone size: NA
V gene: TRBV19
D gene: TRBD1
J gene: TRBJ2-7
CDR3 DNA: TGTGCCAGTAGTATTCGACAGGGGGGTCCCTACGAGCAGTACTTC
CDR3 protein: CASSIRQGGPYEQYF

clone size: many
V gene: TRBV25-1
D gene: NA
J gene: TRBJ2-2
CDR3 DNA: TGTGCCAGCACCCTTAGGGGGGAGCTGTTTTTT
CDR3 protein: CASTLRGELFF

clone size: NA
V gene: TRBV5-1
D gene: NA
J gene: TRBJ2-7
CDR3 DNA: TGCGCCAGCAGCGTAGGCTTCTACGAGCAGTACTTC
CDR3 protein: CASSVGFYEQYF

clone size: NA
V gene: TRBV19
D gene: NA
J gene: TRBJ1-2
CDR3 DNA: TGTGCCAGTAGTATTTTGGACGCTCGAGGCTACACCTTC
CDR3 protein: CASSILDARGYTF

clone size: few
V gene: TRBV19
D gene: NA
J gene: TRBJ2-5
CDR3 DNA: TGTGCCAGTAGTAACGACATAGAGACCCAGTACTTC
CDR3 protein: CASSNDIETQYF